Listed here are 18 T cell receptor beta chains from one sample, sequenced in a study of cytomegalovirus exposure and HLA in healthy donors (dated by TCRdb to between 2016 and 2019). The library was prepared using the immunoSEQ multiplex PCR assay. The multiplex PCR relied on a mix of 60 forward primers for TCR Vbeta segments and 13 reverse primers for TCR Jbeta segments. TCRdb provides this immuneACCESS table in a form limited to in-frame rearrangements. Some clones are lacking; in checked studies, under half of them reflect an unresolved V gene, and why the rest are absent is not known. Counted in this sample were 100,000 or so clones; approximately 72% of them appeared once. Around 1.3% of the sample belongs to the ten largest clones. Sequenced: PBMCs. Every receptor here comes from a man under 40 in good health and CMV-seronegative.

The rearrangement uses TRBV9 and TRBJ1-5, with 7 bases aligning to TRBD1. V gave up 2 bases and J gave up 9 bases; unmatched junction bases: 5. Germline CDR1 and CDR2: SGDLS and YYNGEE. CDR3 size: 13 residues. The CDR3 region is CASSVTGDRPQHF. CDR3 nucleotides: TGTGCCAGCAGCGTTACAGGGGATCGGCCCCAGCATTTT.

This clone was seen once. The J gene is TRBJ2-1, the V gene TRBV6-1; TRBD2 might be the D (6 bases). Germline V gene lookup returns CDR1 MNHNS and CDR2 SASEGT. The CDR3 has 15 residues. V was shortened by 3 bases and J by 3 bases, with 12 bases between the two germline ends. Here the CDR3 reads CASSEEGLSYNEQFF. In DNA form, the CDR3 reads TGTGCCAGCAGTGAGGAGGGGTTGAGCTACAATGAGCAGTTCTTC.

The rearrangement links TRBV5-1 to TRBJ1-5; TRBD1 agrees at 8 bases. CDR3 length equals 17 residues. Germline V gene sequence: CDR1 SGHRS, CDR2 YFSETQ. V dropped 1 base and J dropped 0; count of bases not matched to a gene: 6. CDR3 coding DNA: TGCGCCAGCAGCTTGCGGCCCCAGGGGGCTAGCAATCAGCCCCAGCATTTT. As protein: CASSLRPQGASNQPQHF.

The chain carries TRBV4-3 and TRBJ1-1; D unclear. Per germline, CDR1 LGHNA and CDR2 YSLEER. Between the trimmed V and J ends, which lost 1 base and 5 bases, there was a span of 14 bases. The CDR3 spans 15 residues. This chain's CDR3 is CASSQARIVRTEAFF. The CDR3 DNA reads TGCGCCAGCAGCCAAGCTCGTATTGTCCGGACTGAAGCTTTCTTT.

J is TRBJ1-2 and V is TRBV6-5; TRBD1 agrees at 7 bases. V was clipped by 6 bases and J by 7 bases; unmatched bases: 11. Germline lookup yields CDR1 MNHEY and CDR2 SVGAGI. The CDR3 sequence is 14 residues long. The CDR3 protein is CASRLADRARGYTF. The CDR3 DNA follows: TGTGCCAGCAGGCTAGCTGACAGGGCTCGTGGCTACACCTTC.

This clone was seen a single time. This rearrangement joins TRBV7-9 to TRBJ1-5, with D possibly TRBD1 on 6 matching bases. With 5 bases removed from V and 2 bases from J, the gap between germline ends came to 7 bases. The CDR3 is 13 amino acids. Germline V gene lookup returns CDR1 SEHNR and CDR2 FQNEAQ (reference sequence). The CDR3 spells CASSRTGNQPQHF. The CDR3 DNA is TGTGCCAGCAGCCGGACAGGCAATCAGCCCCAGCATTTT.

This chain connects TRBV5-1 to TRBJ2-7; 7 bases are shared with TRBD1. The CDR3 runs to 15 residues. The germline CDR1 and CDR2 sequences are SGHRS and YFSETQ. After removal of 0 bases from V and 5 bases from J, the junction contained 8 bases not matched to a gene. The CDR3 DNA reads TGCGCCAGCAGCTTGGATGACAGGGCTCCCCACGAGCAGTACTTC. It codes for CASSLDDRAPHEQYF.

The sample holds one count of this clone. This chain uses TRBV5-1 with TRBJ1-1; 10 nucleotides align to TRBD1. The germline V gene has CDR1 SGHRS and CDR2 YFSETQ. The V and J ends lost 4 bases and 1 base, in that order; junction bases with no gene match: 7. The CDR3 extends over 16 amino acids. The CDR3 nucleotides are TGCGCCAGCAGCCCTGGACAGGGGGTCGGGAACACTGAAGCTTTCTTT. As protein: CASSPGQGVGNTEAFF.

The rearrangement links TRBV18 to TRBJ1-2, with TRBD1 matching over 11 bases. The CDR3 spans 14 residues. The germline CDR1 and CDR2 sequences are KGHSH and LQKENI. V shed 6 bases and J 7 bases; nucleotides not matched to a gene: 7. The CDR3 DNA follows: TGTGCCAGCTCGGAAGGACAGGGGGCATTTGGCTACACCTTC. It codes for CASSEGQGAFGYTF.

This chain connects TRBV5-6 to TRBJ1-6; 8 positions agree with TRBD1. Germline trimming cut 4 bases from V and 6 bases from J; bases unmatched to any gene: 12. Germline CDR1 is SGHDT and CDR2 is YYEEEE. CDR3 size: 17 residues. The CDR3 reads CASSDRRGRYGNSPLHF. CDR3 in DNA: TGTGCCAGCAGCGATCGCAGGGGGCGTTACGGTAATTCACCCCTCCACTTT.

DNA of the CDR3: TGTGCCAGCAGAGCGACAGGGAACTATGGCTACACCTTC. Translated, it gives CASRATGNYGYTF. V usage is TRBV6-1 and J usage is TRBJ1-2, with TRBD1 identical over 7 bases. Germline V gene sequence: CDR1 MNHNS, CDR2 SASEGT. CDR3 length: 13 amino acids. V lost 6 bases and J lost 2; bases outside the gene matches: 3.

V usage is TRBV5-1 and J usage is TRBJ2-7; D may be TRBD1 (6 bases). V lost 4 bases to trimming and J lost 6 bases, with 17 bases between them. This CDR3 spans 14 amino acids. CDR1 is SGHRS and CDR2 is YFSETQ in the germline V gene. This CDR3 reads CASSQRQRGGEQYF. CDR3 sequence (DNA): TGCGCCAGCAGCCAGAGACAGAGAGGGGGCGAGCAGTACTTC.

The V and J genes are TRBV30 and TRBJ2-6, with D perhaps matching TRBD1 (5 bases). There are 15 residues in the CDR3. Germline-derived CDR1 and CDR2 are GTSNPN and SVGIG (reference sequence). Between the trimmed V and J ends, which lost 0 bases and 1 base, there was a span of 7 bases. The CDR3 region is CAWSVKGSGANVLTF. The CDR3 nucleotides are TGTGCCTGGAGTGTGAAGGGGTCTGGGGCCAACGTCCTGACTTTC.

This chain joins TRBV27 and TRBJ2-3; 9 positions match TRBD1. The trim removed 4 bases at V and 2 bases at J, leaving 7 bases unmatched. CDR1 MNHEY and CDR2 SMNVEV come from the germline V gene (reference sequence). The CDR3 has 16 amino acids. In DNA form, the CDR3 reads TGTGCCAGCAGTTCCCGACAGGGGGACCCCACAGATACGCAGTATTTT. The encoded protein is CASSSRQGDPTDTQYF.

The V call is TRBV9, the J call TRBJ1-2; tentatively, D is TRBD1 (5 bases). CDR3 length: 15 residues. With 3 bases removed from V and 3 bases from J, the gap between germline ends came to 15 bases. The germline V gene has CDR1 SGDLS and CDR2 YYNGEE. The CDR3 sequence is CASSEWGGADYGYTF. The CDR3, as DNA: TGTGCCAGCAGCGAGTGGGGCGGGGCTGACTATGGCTACACCTTC.

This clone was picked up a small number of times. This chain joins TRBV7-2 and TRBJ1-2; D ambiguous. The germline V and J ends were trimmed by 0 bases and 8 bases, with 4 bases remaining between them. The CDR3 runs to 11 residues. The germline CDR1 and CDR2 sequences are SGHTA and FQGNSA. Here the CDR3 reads CASSLAQGYTF. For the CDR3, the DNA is TGTGCCAGCAGCTTAGCACAAGGCTACACCTTC. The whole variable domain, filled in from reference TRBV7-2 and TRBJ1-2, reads GAGVSQSPSNKVTEKGKDVELRCDPISGHTALYWYRQSLGQGLEFLIYFQGNSAPDKSGLPSDRFSAERTGGSVSTLTIQRTQQEDSAVYLCASSLAQGYTFGSGTRLTVV.

The CDR3 loop reads CASSEPSTHLSYEQYF. The CDR3 nucleotides read TGTGCCAGCAGTGAGCCTTCGACACATCTCTCCTACGAGCAGTACTTC. V is TRBV2 and J is TRBJ2-7; D remains ambiguous. CDR3 length: 16 residues. V lost 3 bases and J lost 0, with 15 bases in between. Germline V CDR1 and CDR2: SNHLY, FYNNEI.

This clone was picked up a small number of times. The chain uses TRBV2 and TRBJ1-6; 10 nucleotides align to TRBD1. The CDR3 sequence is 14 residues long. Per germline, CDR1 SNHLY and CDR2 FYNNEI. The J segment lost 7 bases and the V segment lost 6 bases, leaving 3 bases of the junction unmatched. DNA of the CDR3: TGTGCCAGCAGCATGGGACAGGGGAATTCACCCCTCCACTTT. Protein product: CASSMGQGNSPLHF.